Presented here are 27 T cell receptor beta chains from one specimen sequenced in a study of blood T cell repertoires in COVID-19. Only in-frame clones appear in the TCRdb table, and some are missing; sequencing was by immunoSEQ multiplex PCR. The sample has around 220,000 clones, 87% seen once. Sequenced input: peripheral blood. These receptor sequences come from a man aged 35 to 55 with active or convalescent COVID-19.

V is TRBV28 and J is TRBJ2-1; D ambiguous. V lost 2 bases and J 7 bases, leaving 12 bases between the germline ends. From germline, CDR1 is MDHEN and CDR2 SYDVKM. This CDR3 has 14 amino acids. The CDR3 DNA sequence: TGTGCCAGCAGTTTAGTCCAGGTTAAAAATGAGCAGTTCTTC. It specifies CASSLVQVKNEQFF.

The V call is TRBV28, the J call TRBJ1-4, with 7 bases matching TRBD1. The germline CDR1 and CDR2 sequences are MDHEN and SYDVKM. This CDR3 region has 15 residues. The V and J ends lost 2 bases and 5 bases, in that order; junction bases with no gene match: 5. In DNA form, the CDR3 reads TGTGCCAGCAGTTTACGTGACAGGGAGAATGAAAAACTGTTTTTT. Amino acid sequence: CASSLRDRENEKLFF.

Here the CDR3 DNA reads TGTGCCAGCAGCGGATCAGGCACCCTCTTCTATGGCTACACCTTC. Translation: CASSGSGTLFYGYTF. This chain links TRBV2 with TRBJ1-2; D unclear. The CDR3 spans 15 residues. The V end was cut by 6 bases, the J end by 4 bases, with 18 bases between. Looked up from germline, CDR1 is SNHLY and CDR2 is FYNNEI.

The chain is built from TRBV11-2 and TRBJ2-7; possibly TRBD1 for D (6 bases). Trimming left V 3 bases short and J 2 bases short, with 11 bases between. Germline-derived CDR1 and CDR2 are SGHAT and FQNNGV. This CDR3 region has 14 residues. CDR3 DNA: TGTGCCAGCAGCTTTTCGGCAGGGGCCTACGAGCAGTACTTC. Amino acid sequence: CASSFSAGAYEQYF. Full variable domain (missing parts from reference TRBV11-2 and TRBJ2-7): EAGVAQSPRYKIIEKRQSVAFWCNPISGHATLYWYQQILGQGPKLLIQFQNNGVVDDSQLPKDRFSAERLKGVDSTLKIQPAKLEDSAVYLCASSFSAGAYEQYFGPGTRLTVT.

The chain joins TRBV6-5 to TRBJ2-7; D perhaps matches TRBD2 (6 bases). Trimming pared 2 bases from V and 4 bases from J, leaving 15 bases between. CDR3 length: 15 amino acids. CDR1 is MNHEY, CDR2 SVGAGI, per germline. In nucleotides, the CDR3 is TGTGCCAGCAGTTACGACGTAGCGGAAGGTTACGAGCAGTACTTC. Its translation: CASSYDVAEGYEQYF.

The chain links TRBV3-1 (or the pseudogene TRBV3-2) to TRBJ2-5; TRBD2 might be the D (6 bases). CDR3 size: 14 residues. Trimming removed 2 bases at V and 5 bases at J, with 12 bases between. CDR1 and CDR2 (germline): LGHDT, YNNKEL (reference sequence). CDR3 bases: TGTGCCAGCAGCCAACAGGGAGGCGAGGAGACCCAGTACTTC. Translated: CASSQQGGEETQYF.

For the CDR3, the DNA is TGTGCCAGCAGTTTAGACAGGGGTGGGCAGCCCCAGCATTTT. It yields the protein CASSLDRGGQPQHF. The chain recombines TRBV27 with TRBJ1-5, with TRBD1 identical over 8 bases. The V gene's germline CDR1 is MNHEY and CDR2 SMNVEV (reference sequence). The ends lost 2 bases at V and 7 bases at J; junction bases unmatched: 4. The CDR3 length is 14 residues.

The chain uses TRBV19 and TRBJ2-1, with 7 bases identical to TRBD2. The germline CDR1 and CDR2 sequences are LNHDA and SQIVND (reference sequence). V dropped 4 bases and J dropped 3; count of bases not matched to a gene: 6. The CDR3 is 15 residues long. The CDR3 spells CASSNTAGVYNEQFF. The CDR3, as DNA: TGTGCCAGTAGTAATACGGCGGGGGTCTACAATGAGCAGTTCTTC.

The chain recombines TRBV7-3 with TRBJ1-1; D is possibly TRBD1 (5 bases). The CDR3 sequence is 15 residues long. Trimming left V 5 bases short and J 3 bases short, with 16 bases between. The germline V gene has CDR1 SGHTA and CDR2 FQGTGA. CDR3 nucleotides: TGTGCCAGCAGCGGCGTAGGAGGGGCGGACACTGAAGCTTTCTTT. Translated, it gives CASSGVGGADTEAFF.

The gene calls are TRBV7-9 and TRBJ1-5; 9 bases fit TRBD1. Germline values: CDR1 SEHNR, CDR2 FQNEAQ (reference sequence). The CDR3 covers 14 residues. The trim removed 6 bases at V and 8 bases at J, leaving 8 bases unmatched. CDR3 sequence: CASSHGQGMEPQHF. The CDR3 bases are TGTGCCAGCAGTCACGGACAGGGGATGGAGCCCCAGCATTTT.

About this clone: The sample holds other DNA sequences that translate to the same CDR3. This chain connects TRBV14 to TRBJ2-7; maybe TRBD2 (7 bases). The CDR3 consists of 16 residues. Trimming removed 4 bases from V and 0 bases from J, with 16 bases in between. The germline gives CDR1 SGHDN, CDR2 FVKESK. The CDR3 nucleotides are TGTGCCAGCAGCCCGGGGGGCGGAAAGACCTCCTACGAGCAGTACTTC. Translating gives CASSPGGGKTSYEQYF.

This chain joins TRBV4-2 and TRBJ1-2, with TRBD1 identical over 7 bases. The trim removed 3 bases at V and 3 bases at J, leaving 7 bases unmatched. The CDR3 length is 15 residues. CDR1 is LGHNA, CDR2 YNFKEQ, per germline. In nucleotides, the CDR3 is TGTGCCAGCAGCCAGGGCAGGGGGGCGGACTATGGCTACACCTTC. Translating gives CASSQGRGADYGYTF.

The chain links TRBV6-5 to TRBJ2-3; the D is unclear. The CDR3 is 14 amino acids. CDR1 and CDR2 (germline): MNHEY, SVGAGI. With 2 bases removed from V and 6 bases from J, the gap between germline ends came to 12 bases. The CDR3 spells CASSYELAADTQYF. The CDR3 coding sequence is TGTGCCAGCAGTTACGAATTGGCGGCGGATACGCAGTATTTT.

CDR3 loop: CASSPLRDRRIGQPQHF. Here the CDR3 DNA reads TGTGCCAGCTCACCACTTAGGGACAGGAGAATTGGTCAGCCCCAGCATTTT. The chain carries TRBV18 and TRBJ1-5, with 8 bases that match TRBD1. The CDR3 runs to 17 residues. CDR1 is KGHSH and CDR2 is LQKENI in the germline V gene. Trimming at V came to 1 base and at J to 6 bases, leaving 11 bases not matched to a gene.

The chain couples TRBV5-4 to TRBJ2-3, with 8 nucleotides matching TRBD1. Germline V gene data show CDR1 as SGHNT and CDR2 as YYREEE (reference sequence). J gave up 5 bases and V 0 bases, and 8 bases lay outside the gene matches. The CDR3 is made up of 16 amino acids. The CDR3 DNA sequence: TGTGCCAGCAGCTTGGGGGGGGCAGGGGGCAAAGATACGCAGTATTTT. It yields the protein CASSLGGAGGKDTQYF.

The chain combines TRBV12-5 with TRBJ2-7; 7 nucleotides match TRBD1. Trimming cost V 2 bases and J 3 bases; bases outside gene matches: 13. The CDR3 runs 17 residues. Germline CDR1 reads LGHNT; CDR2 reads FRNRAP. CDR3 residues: CASGLYITRDRIYEQYF. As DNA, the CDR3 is TGTGCTAGTGGTTTGTACATAACCCGGGACAGAATCTACGAGCAGTACTTC.

CDR3 nucleotide sequence: TGTGCCAGTAGTGTCCAACTAGCGGGGCCCTACGAGCAGTACTTC. It is translated as CASSVQLAGPYEQYF. V gene TRBV19 combines with J gene TRBJ2-7, with 10 positions matching TRBD2. Germline-derived CDR1 and CDR2 are LNHDA and SQIVND (reference sequence). CDR3 length: 15 residues. The ends lost 5 bases at V and 2 bases at J; junction bases unmatched: 6.

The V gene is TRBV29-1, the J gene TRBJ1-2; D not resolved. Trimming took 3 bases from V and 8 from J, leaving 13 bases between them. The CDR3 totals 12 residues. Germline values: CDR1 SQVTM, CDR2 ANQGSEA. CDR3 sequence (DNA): TGCAGCGTTGATCGTGGGGAGGAGGGCTACACCTTC. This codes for CSVDRGEEGYTF. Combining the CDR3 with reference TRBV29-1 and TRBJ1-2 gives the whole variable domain SAVISQKPSRDICQRGTSLTIQCQVDSQVTMMFWYRQQPGQSLTLIATANQGSEATYESGFVIDKFPISRPNLTFSTLTVSNMSPEDSSIYLCSVDRGEEGYTFGSGTRLTVV.

CDR3 sequence reads: CASSPGGSPEAFF. DNA of the CDR3: TGTGCCAGCAGCCCCGGGGGTTCGCCTGAAGCTTTCTTT. This chain uses TRBV5-8 with TRBJ1-1; a weak D match, TRBD1 (5 bases). Germline loops: CDR1 SGHTS, CDR2 YDEGEE. V shed 4 bases and J shed 6 bases, with 13 bases lying between them. This CDR3 is 13 amino acids long. Combining the CDR3 with reference TRBV5-8 and TRBJ1-1 gives the whole variable domain EAGVTQSPTHLIKTRGQQATLRCSPISGHTSVYWYQQALGLGLQFLLWYDEGEERNRGNFPPRFSGRQFPNYSSELNVNALELEDSALYLCASSPGGSPEAFFGQGTRLTVV.

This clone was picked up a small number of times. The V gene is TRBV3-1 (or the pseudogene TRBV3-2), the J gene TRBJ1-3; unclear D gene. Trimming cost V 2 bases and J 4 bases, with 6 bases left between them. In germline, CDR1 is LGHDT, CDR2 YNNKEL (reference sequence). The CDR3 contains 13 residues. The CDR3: CASSQKRGNTIYF. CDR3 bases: TGTGCCAGCAGCCAAAAGCGGGGAAACACCATATATTTT.

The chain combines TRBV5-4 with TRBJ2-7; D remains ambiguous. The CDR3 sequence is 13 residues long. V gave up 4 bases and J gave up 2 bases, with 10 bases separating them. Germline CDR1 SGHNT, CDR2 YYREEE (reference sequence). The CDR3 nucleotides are TGTGCCAGCAGCCTTCAGAATACCTACGAGCAGTACTTC. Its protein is CASSLQNTYEQYF.

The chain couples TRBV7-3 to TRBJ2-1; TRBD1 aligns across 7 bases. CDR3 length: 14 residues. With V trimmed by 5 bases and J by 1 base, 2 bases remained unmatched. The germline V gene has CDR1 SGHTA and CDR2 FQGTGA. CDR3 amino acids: CASSATGSYNEQFF. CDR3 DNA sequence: TGTGCCAGCAGCGCGACAGGGTCCTACAATGAGCAGTTCTTC.

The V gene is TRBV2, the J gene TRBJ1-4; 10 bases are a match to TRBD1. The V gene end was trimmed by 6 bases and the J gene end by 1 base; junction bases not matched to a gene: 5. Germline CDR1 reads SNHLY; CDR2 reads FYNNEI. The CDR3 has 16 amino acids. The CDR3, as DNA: TGTGCCAGCAGAACCCGGGACAGGGGAACTAATGAAAAACTGTTTTTT. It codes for CASRTRDRGTNEKLFF.

The CDR3 sequence: CASSDRGLNTGELFF. CDR3 DNA: TGTGCCAGCAGTGACAGGGGCTTAAACACCGGGGAGCTGTTTTTT. The rearrangement links TRBV2 to TRBJ2-2; D perhaps matches TRBD1 (6 bases). Germline CDR1 SNHLY, CDR2 FYNNEI. V was clipped by 3 bases and J by 2 bases, with 10 bases between them. The CDR3 is made up of 15 amino acids. The entire variable domain, with the rest obtained from reference TRBV2 and TRBJ2-2, is as follows: EPEVTQTPSHQVTQMGQEVILRCVPISNHLYFYWYRQILGQKVEFLVSFYNNEISEKSEIFDDQFSVERPDGSNFTLKIRSTKLEDSAMYFCASSDRGLNTGELFFGEGSRLTVL.

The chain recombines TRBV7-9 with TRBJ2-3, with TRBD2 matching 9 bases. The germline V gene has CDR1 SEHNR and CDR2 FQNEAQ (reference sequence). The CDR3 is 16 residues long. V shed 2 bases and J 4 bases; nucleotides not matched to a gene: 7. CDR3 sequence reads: CASSLLRVAGADTQYF. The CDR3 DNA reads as TGTGCCAGCAGCTTATTAAGGGTAGCGGGGGCAGATACGCAGTATTTT.

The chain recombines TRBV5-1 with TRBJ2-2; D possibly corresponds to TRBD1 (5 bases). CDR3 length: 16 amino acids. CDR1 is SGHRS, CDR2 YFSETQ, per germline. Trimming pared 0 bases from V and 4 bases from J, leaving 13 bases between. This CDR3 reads CASSLAEAGSTGELFF. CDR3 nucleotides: TGCGCCAGCAGCTTGGCCGAGGCAGGGTCCACCGGGGAGCTGTTTTTT. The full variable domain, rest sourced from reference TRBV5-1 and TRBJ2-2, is KAGVTQTPRYLIKTRGQQVTLSCSPISGHRSVSWYQQTPGQGLQFLFEYFSETQRNKGNFPGRFSGRQFSNSRSEMNVSTLELGDSALYLCASSLAEAGSTGELFFGEGSRLTVL.

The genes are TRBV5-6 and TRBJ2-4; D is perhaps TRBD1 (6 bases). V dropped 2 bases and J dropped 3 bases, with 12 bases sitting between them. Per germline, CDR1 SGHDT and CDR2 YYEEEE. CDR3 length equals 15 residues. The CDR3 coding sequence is TGTGCCAGCAGCTTACTCAGGGGAGACAAAAACATTCAGTACTTC. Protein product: CASSLLRGDKNIQYF.